The 5 T cell receptor beta chains presented below share a single source sample, sequenced in a study of regulatory T cells in long-lasting Graves disease. Sample time point: persistent/refractory GD, antithyroid drugs over 5 years with positive TRAb. RNA from PBMCs was the source of the TCR library. Arm-PCR of CDR3 regions with iRepertoire HTBI primers generated TCR beta libraries. TCRdb processed the multiplex PCR reads anew with MiXCR; each CDR3 protein has one entry. Found here are about 340,000 distinct CDR3 sequences, roughly a fifth of them singletons; the top ten hold 29%. The sequencing here drew on peripheral blood mononuclear cells (PBMCs), taken when the disease was refractory, from a patient treated with antithyroid drugs. All receptors come from a female donor with Graves disease.

This clonotype was seen a few times. This chain links TRBV29-1 with TRBJ2-7; 8 nucleotides align to TRBD2. CDR3 length equals 12 residues. Germline CDR1 and CDR2: SQVTM and ANQGSEA. Trimming at V came to 4 bases and at J to 6 bases, leaving 5 bases not matched to a gene. The DNA for the CDR3 is TGCAGCGTTGTGGCGGGAGGAAGCGAGCAGTACTTC. This codes for CSVVAGGSEQYF.

Many counts were recorded for this clonotype. The chain links TRBV27 to TRBJ1-2, with D tentatively TRBD1 (5 bases). V was trimmed by 7 bases and J by 8 bases, leaving 20 bases between them. The CDR3 contains 14 residues. The V gene's germline CDR1 is MNHEY and CDR2 SMNVEV (reference sequence). The CDR3 protein is CASTTLRRGGGYTF. The DNA of the CDR3 is TGTGCCAGCACCACTCTTCGCCGGGGGGGAGGCTACACCTTC.

A word on this clonotype: A much larger clone lies a single base off, so this may be a read error. The chain couples TRBV7-2 to TRBJ2-5; 8 bases are a match to TRBD1. The V and J ends lost 6 bases and 4 bases, in that order; junction bases with no gene match: 7. The CDR3 is made up of 14 amino acids. Germline V lookup: CDR1 SGHTA, CDR2 FQGNSA. The CDR3 DNA follows: TGTGCCAGCAGTTCGGACAGGGCGGTAGAGACCCAGTACTTC. Translation gives CASSSDRAVETQYF.

Only a few counts were recorded for this clonotype. CDR3 region: CASSYGGQGNSPLHF. CDR3 nucleotide sequence: TGTGCCAGCAGTTACGGGGGACAGGGGAATTCACCCCTCCACTTT. V and J are TRBV6-5 and TRBJ1-6; 10 bases match TRBD1. With 2 bases clipped from V and 7 bases from J, the junction kept 2 bases outside the gene matches. The CDR3 consists of 15 residues. Germline V gene lookup returns CDR1 MNHEY and CDR2 SVGAGI.

In its sample, this clonotype was seen a few times. CDR3 bases: TGCGCCAGCAGGGGGTTGGGGAACACTGAAGCTTTCTTT. Translation: CASRGLGNTEAFF. V and J are TRBV5-1 and TRBJ1-1; no firm D call. The germline V gene encodes CDR1 SGHRS and CDR2 YFSETQ. CDR3 size: 13 residues. The V gene lost 5 bases and the J gene lost 1 base, with 9 bases spanning the gap.